The next 15 T cell receptor beta chains were all read from a single sample in a study of regulatory T cells in long-lasting Graves disease. Described time point: newly diagnosed GD, antithyroid drugs for less than 3 months. PBMC RNA was the source of the TCR library. Libraries of TCR beta came from iRepertoire HTBI primers plus Arm-PCR of CDR3 regions. TCRdb analysed the multiplex PCR reads with MiXCR anew, one entry per CDR3 protein. The table lists some 370,000 distinct CDR3 sequences, roughly 10% of them singletons. This same sample was also part of a study on T cells in Graves' hyperthyroidism and ophthalmopathy.

Sequencing used peripheral blood mononuclear cells (PBMCs), obtained at new diagnosis, from a patient treated with antithyroid drugs. The receptors were sampled from a young woman with Graves disease.

Of note for this clonotype: A junction end diverges from the germline sequence, so it may reflect a read error. The CDR3 bases are TGTGCCAGCAGCCCCTTCAATGAAAAACTGCTTTTT. Protein: CASSPFNEKLLF. The V call is TRBV6-2 or TRBV6-3, the J call TRBJ1-4; D unclear. This CDR3 comprises 12 residues. Germline values: CDR1 MNHEY, CDR2 SVGEGT.

In this sample, this clonotype turned up many times. This chain connects TRBV30 to TRBJ1-1, with D possibly matching TRBD1 (6 bases). V gave up 5 bases and J gave up 1 base, with 8 bases separating them. The CDR3 length is 12 residues. Looked up from germline, CDR1 is GTSNPN and CDR2 is SVGIG (reference sequence). CDR3 DNA sequence: TGTGCCTGGGGACAGCCGAACACTGAAGCTTTCTTT. Translating it yields CAWGQPNTEAFF. Variable domain in full (rest from reference TRBV30 and TRBJ1-1): SQTIHQWPATLVQPVGSPLSLECTVEGTSNPNLYWYRQAAGRGLQLLFYSVGIGQISSEVPQNLSASRPQDRQFILSSKKLLLSDSGFYLCAWGQPNTEAFFGQGTRLTVV.

The rearrangement links TRBV3-1 to TRBJ1-1; D gene uncertain. This CDR3 is 12 amino acids long. V shed 1 base and J shed 5 bases, with 5 bases lying between them. Looked up from germline, CDR1 is LGHDT and CDR2 is YNNKEL (reference sequence). The CDR3 bases are TGTGCCAGCAGCCAAGGCATAACTGAAGCTTTCTTT. The encoded protein is CASSQGITEAFF.

This clonotype occurred many times. The chain carries TRBV27 and TRBJ2-5; the match to TRBD2 covers 12 bases. V shed 5 bases, J shed 4 bases, and the junction held 8 bases outside the gene matches. Germline values: CDR1 MNHEY, CDR2 SMNVEV (reference sequence). The CDR3 totals 16 residues. CDR3 sequence reads: CASSPRLAGVSETQYF. CDR3 DNA sequence: TGTGCCAGCAGTCCGCGACTAGCGGGAGTTTCAGAGACCCAGTACTTC.

In this sample, this clonotype turned up many times. The V gene is TRBV5-5, the J gene TRBJ1-3; no reliable D call. Trimming pared 1 base from V and 4 bases from J, leaving 12 bases between. There are 15 residues in the CDR3. Germline lookup yields CDR1 SGHKS and CDR2 YYEKEE (reference sequence). CDR3 amino acids: CASSLQPLAGNTIYF. Written as DNA, the CDR3 is TGTGCCAGCAGCTTGCAACCTTTGGCGGGAAACACCATATATTTT.

This sequence joins TRBV13 and TRBJ2-1, with 9 bases aligning to TRBD2. Per the germline V gene, CDR1 is PRHDT and CDR2 is FYEKMQ (reference sequence). Losses at the gene ends were 5 bases for V and 0 bases for J; bases not matched to a gene: 14. The length of the CDR3 is 19 residues. CDR3 residues: CASSIPTPHSGSSYNEQFF. CDR3 DNA: TGTGCCAGCAGCATCCCCACACCTCATAGCGGGAGCTCCTACAATGAGCAGTTCTTC.

Ten or more counts support this clonotype. The V and J genes are TRBV5-1 and TRBJ2-2; a possible D gene is TRBD2 (5 bases). The germline V gene has CDR1 SGHRS and CDR2 YFSETQ. The CDR3 spans 16 residues. V was pared by 4 bases and J by 4 bases, with 17 bases between. This CDR3 is CASSGPRNRGTGELFF. In DNA, the CDR3 is TGCGCCAGCAGCGGCCCTAGGAATCGGGGCACCGGGGAGCTGTTTTTT.

This clonotype was counted at least ten times. V usage is TRBV5-1 and J usage is TRBJ1-1; no firm D call. Trimming removed 6 bases from V and 4 bases from J, with 16 bases in between. The CDR3 sequence is 14 residues long. Germline CDR1 SGHRS, CDR2 YFSETQ. The CDR3 protein is CASMAVGLSTEAFF. CDR3 nucleotides: TGCGCCAGCATGGCCGTGGGGTTGAGCACTGAAGCTTTCTTT. The full variable domain, with the rest looked up from reference TRBV5-1 and TRBJ1-1, is KAGVTQTPRYLIKTRGQQVTLSCSPISGHRSVSWYQQTPGQGLQFLFEYFSETQRNKGNFPGRFSGRQFSNSRSEMNVSTLELGDSALYLCASMAVGLSTEAFFGQGTRLTVV.

This clonotype was counted only a few times. The J gene is TRBJ1-3, the V gene TRBV27, with D possibly being TRBD1 (5 bases). Trimming took off 6 bases at V and 2 bases at J, with 17 bases between the two ends. The CDR3 is 16 residues long. CDR1 and CDR2 from the germline V gene are MNHEY and SMNVEV (reference sequence). CDR3 DNA: TGTGCCAGCAGCCTAAGAGGGGCGGTCGCTGGAAACACCATATATTTT. It yields the protein CASSLRGAVAGNTIYF.

This clonotype was detected ten times or more. The chain employs TRBV28 and TRBJ1-1; D gene ambiguous. Deletions cut 3 bases from V and 5 bases from J, with 19 bases between. This CDR3 region has 16 residues. In germline, CDR1 is MDHEN, CDR2 SYDVKM. This CDR3 is CASSLTALERRTEAFF. Here the CDR3 DNA reads TGTGCCAGCAGTTTGACGGCCCTAGAAAGAAGGACTGAAGCTTTCTTT.

The rearrangement links TRBV13 to TRBJ1-6; no reliable D call. The CDR3 sequence is 15 residues long. V lost 0 bases, J lost 5 bases, and 8 bases lay in between. Germline loops: CDR1 PRHDT, CDR2 FYEKMQ (reference sequence). CDR3 DNA: TGTGCCAGCAGCTTAGGACAACCAAATAATTCACCCCTCCACTTT. It yields the protein CASSLGQPNNSPLHF.

This clonotype has ten or more counts. The V gene is TRBV20-1, the J gene TRBJ1-4; a possible D gene is TRBD1 (6 bases). Germline assignment: CDR1 DFQATT and CDR2 SNEGSKA (reference sequence). Trimming left V 5 bases short and J 9 bases short, with 16 bases between. The CDR3 is 13 amino acids. CDR3 sequence reads: CSASGTQDKKLFF. The CDR3 nucleotides read TGCAGTGCTTCCGGGACACAGGATAAAAAACTGTTTTTT.

The sample holds many counts of this clonotype. The V gene is TRBV6-1, the J gene TRBJ2-4; D call uncertain. Germline V gene data show CDR1 as MNHNS and CDR2 as SASEGT. The CDR3 spans 14 residues. Deletions cut 1 base from V and 8 bases from J, with 12 bases between. The CDR3 DNA sequence: TGTGCCAGCAGTGAAGGGATCAATCGGGACATTCAGTACTTC. It translates to CASSEGINRDIQYF.

At least ten counts were recorded for this clonotype. The gene calls are TRBV5-4 and TRBJ1-4; tentatively, D is TRBD1 (6 bases). From germline, CDR1 is SGHNT and CDR2 YYREEE (reference sequence). V was clipped by 3 bases and J by 6 bases, with 15 bases between them. This CDR3 is 15 amino acids long. CDR3 DNA: TGTGCCAGCAGCTCTAATCGACAGGTGGATGAAAAACTGTTTTTT. Its translation: CASSSNRQVDEKLFF.

This clonotype was observed at least ten times. V is TRBV30 and J is TRBJ1-1; D is ambiguous. Germline-derived CDR1 and CDR2 are GTSNPN and SVGIG (reference sequence). The CDR3 has 12 residues. Trimming stripped 8 bases from V and 4 bases from J, with 14 bases between. The DNA of the CDR3 is TGTGCCAAAGGACGGCTGGGCACTGAAGCTTTCTTT. Translating it yields CAKGRLGTEAFF.